This TCR beta chain was obtained from a study of T cell responses to AZD1222 COVID-19 vaccine. Study information: Recipients boosted at about 4 weeks or about 12 weeks are pooled.

Assay: immunoSEQ multiplex PCR; the TCRdb copy retains only in-frame clones and omits some. Of 150,000 to 200,000 clones listed, approximately 91% are singletons. General study points: Donor demographics were predominantly white British with a female majority; clonal diversity may be underestimated. Spike-specific TCR depth and breadth grew after two AZD1222 doses. Among spike-specific TCRs, nearly half reportedly target unmutated variant regions.

V was shortened by 5 bases and J by 8 bases, with 15 bases between the two germline ends. The germline CDR1 and CDR2 sequences are MDHEN and SYDVKM. The CDR3 contains 14 residues. Worth noting for this clone: Its antigen is as yet unknown.

The J gene is TRBJ1-4, the V gene TRBV28; tentatively, D is TRBD1 (6 bases). This sample comprised peripheral blood, obtained on day 0 of AZD1222 vaccination. The clonotype was recovered from an adult in good health. The CDR3 spells CASSTQGYGEKLFF. The CDR3 DNA reads as TGTGCCAGCAGTACTCAGGGGTACGGGGAAAAACTGTTTTTT.